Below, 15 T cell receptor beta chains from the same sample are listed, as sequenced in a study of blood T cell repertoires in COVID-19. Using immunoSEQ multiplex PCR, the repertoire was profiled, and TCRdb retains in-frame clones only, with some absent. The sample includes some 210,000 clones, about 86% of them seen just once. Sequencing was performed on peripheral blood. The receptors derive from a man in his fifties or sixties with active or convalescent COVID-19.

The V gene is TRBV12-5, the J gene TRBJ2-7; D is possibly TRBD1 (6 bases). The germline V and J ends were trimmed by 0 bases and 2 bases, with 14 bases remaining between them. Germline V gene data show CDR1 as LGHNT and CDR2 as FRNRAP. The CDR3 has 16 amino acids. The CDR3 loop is CASGLVRQDQPYEQYF. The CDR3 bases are TGTGCTAGTGGTTTGGTTCGACAGGACCAACCCTACGAGCAGTACTTC.

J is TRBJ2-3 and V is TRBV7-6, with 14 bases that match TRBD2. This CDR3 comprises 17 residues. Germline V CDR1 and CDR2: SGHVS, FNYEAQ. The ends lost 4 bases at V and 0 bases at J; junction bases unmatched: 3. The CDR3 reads CASSSGTSGGSTDTQYF. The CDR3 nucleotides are TGTGCCAGCAGCTCCGGGACTAGCGGGGGCAGCACAGATACGCAGTATTTT.

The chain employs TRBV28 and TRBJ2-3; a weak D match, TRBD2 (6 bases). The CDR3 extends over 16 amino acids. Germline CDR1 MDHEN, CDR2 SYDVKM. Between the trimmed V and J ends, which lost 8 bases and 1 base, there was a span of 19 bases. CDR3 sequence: CASSSPGGAGTDTQYF. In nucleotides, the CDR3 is TGTGCCAGCTCTTCCCCGGGCGGGGCTGGCACAGATACGCAGTATTTT.

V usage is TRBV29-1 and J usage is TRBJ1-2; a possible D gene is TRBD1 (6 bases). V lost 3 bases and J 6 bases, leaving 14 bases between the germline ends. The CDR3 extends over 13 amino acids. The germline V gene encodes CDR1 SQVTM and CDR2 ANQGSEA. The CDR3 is CSVEPGEGDGYTF. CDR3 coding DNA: TGCAGCGTTGAGCCAGGGGAGGGGGATGGCTACACCTTC.

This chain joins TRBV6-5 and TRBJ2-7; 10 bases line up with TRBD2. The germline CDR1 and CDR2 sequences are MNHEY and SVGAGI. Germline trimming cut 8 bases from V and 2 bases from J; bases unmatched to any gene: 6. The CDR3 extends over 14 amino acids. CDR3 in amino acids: CASRGAGGPYEQYF. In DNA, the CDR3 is TGTGCCAGCCGCGGAGCGGGAGGGCCCTACGAGCAGTACTTC.

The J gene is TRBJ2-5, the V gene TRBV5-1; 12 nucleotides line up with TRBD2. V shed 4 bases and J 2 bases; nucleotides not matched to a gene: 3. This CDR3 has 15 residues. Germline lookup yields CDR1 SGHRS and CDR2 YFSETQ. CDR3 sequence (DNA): TGCGCCAGCAGCGGTGGGACTAGCGGGCAAGAGACCCAGTACTTC. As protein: CASSGGTSGQETQYF.

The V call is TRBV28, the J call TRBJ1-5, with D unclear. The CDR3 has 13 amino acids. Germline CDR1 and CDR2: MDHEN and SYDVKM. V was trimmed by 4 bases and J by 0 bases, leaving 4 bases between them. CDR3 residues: CASSYGSNQPQHF. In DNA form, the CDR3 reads TGTGCCAGCAGTTACGGTAGCAATCAGCCCCAGCATTTT.

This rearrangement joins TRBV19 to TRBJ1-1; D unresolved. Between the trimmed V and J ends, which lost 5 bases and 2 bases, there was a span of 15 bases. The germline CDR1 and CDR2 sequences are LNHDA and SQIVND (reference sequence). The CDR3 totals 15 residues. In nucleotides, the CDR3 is TGTGCCAGTAGTTTCTCGCCCGCGGTCAACACTGAAGCTTTCTTT. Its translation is CASSFSPAVNTEAFF.

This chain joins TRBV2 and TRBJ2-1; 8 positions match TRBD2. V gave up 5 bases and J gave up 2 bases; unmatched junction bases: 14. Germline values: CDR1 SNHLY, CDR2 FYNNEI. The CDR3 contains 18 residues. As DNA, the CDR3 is TGTGCCAGCAGTCCGCGGACATTAGCGGGGCCAACCTACAATGAGCAGTTCTTC. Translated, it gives CASSPRTLAGPTYNEQFF.

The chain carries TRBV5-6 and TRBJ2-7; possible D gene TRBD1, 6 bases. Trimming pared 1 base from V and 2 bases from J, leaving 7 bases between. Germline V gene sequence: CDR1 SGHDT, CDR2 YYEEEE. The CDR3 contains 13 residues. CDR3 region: CASSLPGAYEQYF. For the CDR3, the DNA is TGTGCCAGCAGCTTGCCAGGGGCCTACGAGCAGTACTTC.

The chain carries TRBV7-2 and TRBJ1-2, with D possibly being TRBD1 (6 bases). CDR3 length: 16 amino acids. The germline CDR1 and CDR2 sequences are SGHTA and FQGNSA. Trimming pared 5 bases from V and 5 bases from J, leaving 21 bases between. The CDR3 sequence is CASSLEPGHQIYGYTF. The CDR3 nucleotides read TGTGCCAGCAGCCTCGAGCCGGGACACCAGATTTATGGCTACACCTTC.

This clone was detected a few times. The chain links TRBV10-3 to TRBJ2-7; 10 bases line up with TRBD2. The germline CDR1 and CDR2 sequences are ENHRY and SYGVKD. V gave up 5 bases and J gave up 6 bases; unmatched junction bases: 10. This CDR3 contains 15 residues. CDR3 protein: CAISLTSGKEGEQYF. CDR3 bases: TGTGCCATCAGTTTAACTAGCGGGAAAGAGGGCGAGCAGTACTTC.

The CDR3 protein is CATGTVNTEAFF. The CDR3 DNA is TGTGCCACAGGGACAGTCAACACTGAAGCTTTCTTT. This rearrangement joins TRBV10-3 to TRBJ1-1, with 7 bases identical to TRBD1. V lost 10 bases and J lost 2; bases outside the gene matches: 4. Germline CDR1 is ENHRY and CDR2 is SYGVKD. The CDR3 length is 12 residues.

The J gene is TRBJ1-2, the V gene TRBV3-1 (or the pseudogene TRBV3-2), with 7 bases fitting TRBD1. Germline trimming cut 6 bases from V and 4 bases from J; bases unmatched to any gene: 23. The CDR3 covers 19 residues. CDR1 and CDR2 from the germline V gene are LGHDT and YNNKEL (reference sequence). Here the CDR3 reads CASSGVGPGQPTKGYGYTF. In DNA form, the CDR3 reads TGTGCCAGCAGTGGGGTAGGCCCGGGACAGCCTACTAAAGGCTATGGCTACACCTTC.

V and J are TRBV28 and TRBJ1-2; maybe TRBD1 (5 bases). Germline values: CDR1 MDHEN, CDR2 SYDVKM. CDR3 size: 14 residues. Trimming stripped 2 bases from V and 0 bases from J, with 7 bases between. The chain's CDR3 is CASSLRTTNYGYTF. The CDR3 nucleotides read TGTGCCAGCAGTTTACGGACAACTAACTATGGCTACACCTTC.